Included here is one T cell receptor beta chain sequence, with context. This clonotype was found a few times. Its antigen remains undetermined. Base qualities are not provided; no much larger clone lies one nucleotide away. The library was prepared using 5' RACE. TCRdb lists the instrument as Illumina HiSeq 2500. A second PCR of roughly 7 to 12 cycles was run with a J-beta primer mix and a sample-barcoded 5' primer. Each TCR beta cDNA molecule received a unique molecular identifier from a template-switch 5' adaptor carrying 12 random nucleotides. Each sample yielded at least 3 million CDR3-containing paired-end reads. The Mint cDNA synthesis kit, primed by a TRBC-specific oligonucleotide, was used to synthesize first-strand cDNA from all RNA. After uracil-DNA glycosylase treatment, a first 18-cycle PCR used universal primers M1SS and BC2_uni_R on all cDNA. The authors' pipeline ran thus. Each sample was normalized by randomly selecting 1 million high-quality reads, each carrying a distinct molecular identifier. Reads with shared molecular identifiers were discarded instead of being binned into consensus sequences. CDR3 identification, clonotype clustering and error correction used MiTCR with a Q25 quality threshold and the strictest error-elimination algorithm. A nonparametric unseen species model with Euler transformation was used to estimate lower-bound total TCR beta diversity. The public sequencing data were trimmed at Q25 with fastp and processed into clonotypes with MiXCR by TCRdb, which kept only in-frame beta chains. A single entry per CDR3 protein holds the most common genes and DNA from its merged rows. The V and J calls were determined by TCRdb, not by the authors. In all, the sample holds about 1.8 million distinct CDR3 sequences, and 49% of those were seen once. Approximately 2.1% of the sample is held by the ten biggest clonotypes.

Donors were 40 or so systemically healthy Caucasian individuals from Russia aged roughly 6 to 100 years. Each donor gave around 9 milliliters of peripheral blood, collected into EDTA-treated Vacutainer tubes. PBMCs were isolated by Ficoll-Paque density-gradient centrifugation, with at least 7 million obtained per sample. Total RNA was extracted from PBMCs with Trizol reagent, with at least 5.5 micrograms obtained per sample. Naive CD45RAhigh/CD27high T cell percentages were measured by flow cytometry on a PBMC aliquot from every donor. These data are taken from a study of blood T cells in healthy people across ages (dated by TCRdb to between 2014 and 2017). Broadly, across the study: Template switching captured roughly one uniquely barcoded TCR beta cDNA molecule per two T cells in model experiments. To track age-related changes in TCR beta repertoire diversity, the study relied on deep sequencing normalized with unique cDNA molecular identifiers. To avoid experimental bias, donors of different ages were distributed randomly across sequencing lanes. Four age groups were formed from the donors: young (average approximately 15 years), middle-aged (just under 40), aged (under 70) and long-lived (about 80). Two additional independent replicas of 1 million unique cDNA reads from the same blood draw were analyzed for two donors (one aged 18 to 30 and one aged 80 or older). General findings and caveats noted by the study authors: Compared with the aged group, the long-lived group had more naive CD4+ T cells, fewer expanded clones and increased TCR diversity, suggesting age selection. Observed TCR beta diversity per million T cells fell roughly linearly with age, and a significant reduction was already apparent by age approximately 40. The CMV infection status of donors was not known, potentially confounding age-related changes in expanded clonotypes. Bulk unsorted PBMC profiling prevented conclusive comparison of naive and antigen-experienced compartments. Estimates of total diversity based on one million sequenced T cells were considered lower bounds and underestimates. Observed TCR beta diversity correlated strongly with the percentage of naive T cells measured by flow cytometry.

The sequence was collected from a middle-aged woman in good health. Material: blood.

The CDR3 reads CASTRGGMTGASIYNEQFF. The bases are TGTGCCAGCACCCGAGGGGGAATGACGGGGGCATCGATCTACAATGAGCAGTTCTTC. Recombination connected TRBV28 to TRBJ2-1; the D call is tentative, TRBD1 or TRBD2, as each matches 6 bases. Reading the germline V gene gives CDR1 MDHEN and CDR2 SYDVKM. The CDR3 runs 19 residues from the cysteine to the phenylalanine. The DNA shown is the 57-base CDR3, in frame from base 1. Trimming at the junction amounts to 7 bases on V and 3 bases on J, and the germline ends lie 28 bases apart.